The rows below give T cell receptor beta chains drawn from one sample of a study of OX40 agonist ivuxolimab in advanced cancers. Sequencing was performed with immunoSEQ multiplex PCR; in TCRdb, only in-frame clones are kept and a portion is missing. The sample consists of about 68,000 clones, roughly 80% of them appearing once. This specimen was CD4+ or CD8+ T cells sorted from blood, taken in a trial of the OX40 agonist ivuxolimab. The receptors stem from an adult with an advanced solid tumor such as melanoma, head and neck, liver or kidney cancer. The conserved cysteine and the conserved F or W are not part of the CDR3 here. The order of the fields is clone size, V gene, J gene, CDR3 protein. The size field is filled for only some rows; it gives once, few, many or a size class.

.,TRBV7-3,TRBJ2-1,ASSLTAGTSSYNEQF
.,TRBV2,TRBJ2-1,ASSGDNSYNEQF
.,TRBV10-3,TRBJ1-6,AISESGREPLH
.,TRBV7-9,TRBJ2-1,ASSLDKASGYNEQF
.,TRBV5-6,TRBJ2-3,ASSLTDTQY
.,TRBV5-6,TRBJ2-2,ASSLGLGYTGELF
.,TRBV7-3,TRBJ2-2,ASSPKGAGRGTGELF
.,TRBV5-4,TRBJ1-1,ASRLDRLNTEAF
.,TRBV4-2,TRBJ2-3,ASSQGVRGDTQY
medium-sized,TRBV7-9,TRBJ1-1,ASSFLDSPGNIEAF
.,TRBV19,TRBJ2-7,ATMDTGGGYEQY
.,TRBV7-8,TRBJ2-1,ASSLARPGHWSYNEQF